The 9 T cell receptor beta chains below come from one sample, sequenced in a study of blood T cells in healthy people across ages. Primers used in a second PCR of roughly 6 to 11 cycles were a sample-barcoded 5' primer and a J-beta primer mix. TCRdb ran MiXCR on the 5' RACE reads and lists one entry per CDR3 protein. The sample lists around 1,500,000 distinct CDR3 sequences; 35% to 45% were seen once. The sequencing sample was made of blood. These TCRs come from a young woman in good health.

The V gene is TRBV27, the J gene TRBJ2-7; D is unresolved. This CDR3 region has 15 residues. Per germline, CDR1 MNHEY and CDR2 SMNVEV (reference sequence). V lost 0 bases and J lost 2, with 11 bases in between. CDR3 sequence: CASSLSIGDPYEQYF. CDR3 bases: TGTGCCAGCAGTTTATCGATAGGCGATCCCTACGAGCAGTACTTC.

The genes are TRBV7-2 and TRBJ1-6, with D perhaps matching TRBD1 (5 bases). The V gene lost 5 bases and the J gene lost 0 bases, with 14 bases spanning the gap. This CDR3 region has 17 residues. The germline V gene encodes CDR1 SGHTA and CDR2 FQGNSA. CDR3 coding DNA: TGTGCCAGCAGCGGGGGACTTGTGAACTCCTATAATTCACCCCTCCACTTT. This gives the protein CASSGGLVNSYNSPLHF.

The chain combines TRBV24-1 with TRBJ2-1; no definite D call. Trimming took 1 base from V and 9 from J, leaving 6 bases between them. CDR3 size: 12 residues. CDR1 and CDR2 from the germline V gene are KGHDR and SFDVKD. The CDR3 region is CATSDFGTEQFF. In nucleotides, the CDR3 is TGTGCCACCAGTGATTTCGGTACTGAGCAGTTCTTC.

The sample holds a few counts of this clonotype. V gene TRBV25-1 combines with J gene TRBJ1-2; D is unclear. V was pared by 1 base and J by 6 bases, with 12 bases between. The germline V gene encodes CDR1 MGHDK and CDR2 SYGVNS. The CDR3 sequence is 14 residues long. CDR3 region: CASSELSGFDGYTF. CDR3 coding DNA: TGTGCCAGCAGTGAATTGTCGGGGTTTGATGGCTACACCTTC.

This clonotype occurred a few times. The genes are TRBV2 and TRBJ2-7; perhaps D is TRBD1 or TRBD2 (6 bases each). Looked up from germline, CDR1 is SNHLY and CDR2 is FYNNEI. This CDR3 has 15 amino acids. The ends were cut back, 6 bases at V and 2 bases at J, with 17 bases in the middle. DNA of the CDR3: TGTGCCAGCAGCCGAGGGGGGACACAAGCCTACGAGCAGTACTTC. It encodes CASSRGGTQAYEQYF.

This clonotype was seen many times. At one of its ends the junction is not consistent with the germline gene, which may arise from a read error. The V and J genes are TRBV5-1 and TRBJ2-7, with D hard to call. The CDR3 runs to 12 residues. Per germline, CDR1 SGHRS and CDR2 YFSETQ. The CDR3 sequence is CASSIGSYEQYF. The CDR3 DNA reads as TGTGCCAGTAGTATAGGGTCCTACGAGCAGTACTTC.

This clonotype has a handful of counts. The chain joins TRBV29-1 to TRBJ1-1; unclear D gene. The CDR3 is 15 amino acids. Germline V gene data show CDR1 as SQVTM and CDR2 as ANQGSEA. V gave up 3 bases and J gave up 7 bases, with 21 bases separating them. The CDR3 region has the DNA TGCAGCGTTGACGGGTTTCCGGACGGACCCTATGAAGCTTTCTTT. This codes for CSVDGFPDGPYEAFF.

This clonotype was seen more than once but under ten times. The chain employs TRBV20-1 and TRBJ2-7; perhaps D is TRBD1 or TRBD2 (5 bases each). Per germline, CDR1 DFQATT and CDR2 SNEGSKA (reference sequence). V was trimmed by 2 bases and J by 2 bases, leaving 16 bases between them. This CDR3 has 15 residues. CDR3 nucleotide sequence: TGCAGTGCTAGAAGTCTGGCAGGGAGTCCCTACGAGCAGTACTTC. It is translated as CSARSLAGSPYEQYF.

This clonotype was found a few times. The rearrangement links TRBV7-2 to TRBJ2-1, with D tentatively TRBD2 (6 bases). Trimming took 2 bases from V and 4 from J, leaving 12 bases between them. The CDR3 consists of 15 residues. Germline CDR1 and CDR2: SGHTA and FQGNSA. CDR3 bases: TGTGCCAGCAGCTTATTGGCGGGGCAATACAATGAGCAGTTCTTC. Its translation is CASSLLAGQYNEQFF. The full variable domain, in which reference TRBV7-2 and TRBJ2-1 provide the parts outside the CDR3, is GAGVSQSPSNKVTEKGKDVELRCDPISGHTALYWYRQSLGQGLEFLIYFQGNSAPDKSGLPSDRFSAERTGGSVSTLTIQRTQQEDSAVYLCASSLLAGQYNEQFFGPGTRLTVL.